This passage covers 14 T cell receptor beta chains from one sample sequenced in a study of CD8 T cells in ankylosing spondylitis. TCRdb re-derived calls from the 5' RACE reads in MiXCR, one entry per CDR3 protein. The table lists about 160,000 distinct CDR3 sequences, 9.8% of them singletons. The sequenced sample was blood, either unsorted or a sorted T cell fraction (not recorded which). These receptors originate from a female donor with ankylosing spondylitis or in good health (not recorded which).

The V and J genes are TRBV7-9 and TRBJ2-7; D unresolved. Germline values: CDR1 SEHNR, CDR2 FQNEAQ (reference sequence). V was shortened by 1 base and J by 5 bases, with 12 bases between the two germline ends. This CDR3 spans 14 amino acids. The CDR3 DNA reads TGTGCCAGCAGCTTAGAAAATTCCTTGGACGAGCAGTACTTC. It is translated as CASSLENSLDEQYF.

This clonotype was seen only a few times. The rearrangement uses TRBV6-5 and TRBJ2-7; D is uncertain. Trimming stripped 6 bases from V and 3 bases from J, with 9 bases between. CDR3 length equals 12 residues. The germline V gene encodes CDR1 MNHEY and CDR2 SVGAGI. CDR3 protein: CASSAPGYEQYF. Written as DNA, the CDR3 is TGTGCCAGCAGCGCCCCGGGCTACGAGCAGTACTTC.

This clonotype was found a few times. In DNA form, the CDR3 reads TGTGCCAGCAGTCTAACGACAGGGACGGTGACTGAAGCTTTCTTT. This codes for CASSLTTGTVTEAFF. J is TRBJ1-1 and V is TRBV28; 7 nucleotides line up with TRBD1. J was trimmed by 5 bases and V by 5 bases; bases with no gene match: 11. The CDR3 length is 15 residues. Germline V gives CDR1 MDHEN, CDR2 SYDVKM.

This sequence joins TRBV9 and TRBJ1-2; 7 nucleotides line up with TRBD1. The CDR3 extends over 13 amino acids. J was trimmed by 7 bases and V by 3 bases; bases with no gene match: 6. Per the germline V gene, CDR1 is SGDLS and CDR2 is YYNGEE. CDR3 sequence reads: CASSASQGSGYTF. Written as DNA, the CDR3 is TGTGCCAGCAGCGCTTCACAGGGGTCTGGCTACACCTTC.

This clonotype appeared a few times. The CDR3: CASSLASSPYEQYF. The CDR3 DNA reads TGTGCCAGCAGCTTAGCTAGCTCGCCCTACGAGCAGTACTTC. The chain combines TRBV7-9 with TRBJ2-7; D is undetermined. The ends were cut back, 0 bases at V and 2 bases at J, with 8 bases in the middle. Germline assignment: CDR1 SEHNR and CDR2 FQNEAQ (reference sequence). This CDR3 region has 14 residues.

The chain carries TRBV5-5 and TRBJ2-7, with 11 positions matching TRBD2. J lost 0 bases, V lost 0 bases, and 2 bases had no gene match. The germline gives CDR1 SGHKS, CDR2 YYEKEE (reference sequence). The CDR3 covers 16 residues. CDR3 sequence: CASSLETSGISYEQYF. For the CDR3, the DNA is TGTGCCAGCAGCTTGGAGACTAGCGGGATCTCCTACGAGCAGTACTTC. The variable domain in full, with the rest retrieved from reference TRBV5-5 and TRBJ2-7, is DAGVTQSPTHLIKTRGQQVTLRCSPISGHKSVSWYQQVLGQGPQFIFQYYEKEERGRGNFPDRFSARQFPNYSSELNVNALLLGDSALYLCASSLETSGISYEQYFGPGTRLTVT.

This clonotype has more than one count but fewer than ten. The chain is built from TRBV7-6 and TRBJ2-1, with 10 bases lining up with TRBD1. This CDR3 region has 16 residues. The V gene's germline CDR1 is SGHVS and CDR2 FNYEAQ. V lost 2 bases and J lost 1; bases outside the gene matches: 2. The DNA for the CDR3 is TGTGCCAGCAGCTTAAGGGACAGGGGTTCCTACAATGAGCAGTTCTTC. It translates to CASSLRDRGSYNEQFF.

There are many counts of this clonotype. The gene calls are TRBV29-1 and TRBJ2-3, with 9 bases that match TRBD2. Germline V gene sequence: CDR1 SQVTM, CDR2 ANQGSEA. V lost 3 bases and J lost 4; bases outside the gene matches: 14. The CDR3 covers 17 residues. In nucleotides, the CDR3 is TGCAGCGTTGAGATCCCCGAGGCGGGAGGGCCCGCAGATACGCAGTATTTT. Residues: CSVEIPEAGGPADTQYF.

The rearrangement uses TRBV7-2 and TRBJ2-1; D may be TRBD2 (5 bases). The CDR3 runs to 12 residues. Germline values: CDR1 SGHTA, CDR2 FQGNSA. The V gene lost 5 bases and the J gene lost 8 bases, with 10 bases spanning the gap. CDR3: CASSEDGDEQFF. The CDR3 DNA is TGTGCCAGCAGCGAAGACGGGGATGAGCAGTTCTTC. Based on the CDR3 plus reference TRBV7-2 and TRBJ2-1, the full variable domain is GAGVSQSPSNKVTEKGKDVELRCDPISGHTALYWYRQSLGQGLEFLIYFQGNSAPDKSGLPSDRFSAERTGGSVSTLTIQRTQQEDSAVYLCASSEDGDEQFFGPGTRLTVL.

V usage is TRBV2 and J usage is TRBJ2-5, with 8 bases identical to TRBD2. The CDR3 totals 15 residues. Germline CDR1 SNHLY, CDR2 FYNNEI. J lost 3 bases, V lost 8 bases, and 11 bases had no gene match. CDR3 bases: TGTGCCAGCTCCCACTTACTAGCGGCGGAAGAGACCCAGTACTTC. Amino acid sequence: CASSHLLAAEETQYF.

The chain has TRBV6-5 and TRBJ1-4; D ambiguous. The V end was cut by 0 bases, the J end by 0 bases, with 11 bases between. The CDR3 is 17 amino acids. Germline values: CDR1 MNHEY, CDR2 SVGAGI. The CDR3 is CASSYSGSIATNEKLFF. Here the CDR3 DNA reads TGTGCCAGCAGTTACTCGGGTTCGATTGCAACTAATGAAAAACTGTTTTTT.

This clonotype was recorded many times. V and J are TRBV10-2 and TRBJ2-1; D is unclear. Germline V gene lookup returns CDR1 WSHSY and CDR2 SAAADI. The CDR3 loop spans 13 amino acids. V was shortened by 3 bases and J by 3 bases, with 6 bases between the two germline ends. The CDR3: CASSESRYNEQFF. The CDR3 nucleotides are TGCGCCAGCAGTGAATCCCGCTACAATGAGCAGTTCTTC.

This rearrangement joins TRBV2 to TRBJ1-6, with a possible D match to TRBD1 (5 bases). The V and J ends lost 11 bases and 0 bases respectively, with 20 bases between them. The CDR3 extends over 17 amino acids. Germline V gives CDR1 SNHLY, CDR2 FYNNEI. The DNA for the CDR3 is TGTGCCCGAGGCCAGATGGGGACCAGCTCCTATAATTCACCCCTCCACTTT. Protein product: CARGQMGTSSYNSPLHF.

The genes are TRBV7-9 and TRBJ2-3, with D perhaps matching TRBD2 (6 bases). CDR1 and CDR2 from the germline V gene are SEHNR and FQNEAQ (reference sequence). V lost 3 bases and J 0 bases, leaving 13 bases between the germline ends. The CDR3 is made up of 16 amino acids. CDR3 amino acids: CASSFPHSGSTDTQYF. The CDR3 DNA reads TGTGCCAGCAGCTTCCCGCATAGCGGAAGCACAGATACGCAGTATTTT.